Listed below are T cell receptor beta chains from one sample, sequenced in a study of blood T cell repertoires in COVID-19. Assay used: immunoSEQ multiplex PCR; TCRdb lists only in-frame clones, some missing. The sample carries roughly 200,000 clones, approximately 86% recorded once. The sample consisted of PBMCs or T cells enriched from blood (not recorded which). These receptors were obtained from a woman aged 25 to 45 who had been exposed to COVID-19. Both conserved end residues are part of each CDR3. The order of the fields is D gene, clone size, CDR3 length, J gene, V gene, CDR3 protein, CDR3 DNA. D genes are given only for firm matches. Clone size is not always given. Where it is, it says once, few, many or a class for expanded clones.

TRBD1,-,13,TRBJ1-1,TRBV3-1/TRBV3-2,CASRFQGGTEAFF,TGTGCCAGCAGATTCCAGGGGGGCACTGAAGCTTTCTTT
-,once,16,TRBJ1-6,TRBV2,CASSNPHREYNSPLHF,TGTGCCAGCAGCAATCCACACAGGGAGTACAATTCACCCCTCCACTTT
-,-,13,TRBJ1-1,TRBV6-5,CAIAPQGSNEAFF,TGTGCCATCGCACCCCAGGGGAGTAATGAAGCTTTCTTT
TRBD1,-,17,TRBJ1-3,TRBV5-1,CASSQGEGAPSGNTIYF,TGCGCCAGCAGCCAGGGGGAAGGCGCGCCCTCTGGAAACACCATATATTTT
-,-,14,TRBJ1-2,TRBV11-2,CASSLADRKPSYTF,TGTGCCAGCAGCTTAGCCGACAGAAAACCTAGCTACACCTTC
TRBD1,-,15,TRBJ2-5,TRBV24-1,CATSDLRDRGETQYF,TGTGCCACCAGTGATTTGCGGGACAGGGGAGAGACCCAGTACTTC
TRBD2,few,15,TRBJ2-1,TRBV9,CASSAGTSYYNEQFF,TGTGCCAGCAGCGCCGGGACTAGCTACTACAATGAGCAGTTCTTC
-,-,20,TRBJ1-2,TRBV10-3,CAISERGGAGSQPYNYGYTF,TGTGCCATCAGTGAGAGAGGGGGGGCGGGCAGCCAGCCCTATAACTATGGCTACACCTTC
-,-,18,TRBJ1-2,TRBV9,CASSVGWGTSGGADGYTF,TGTGCCAGCAGCGTAGGCTGGGGGACCTCGGGGGGCGCCGATGGCTACACCTTC
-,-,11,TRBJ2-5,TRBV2,CASSELETQYF,TGTGCCAGCAGTGAACTGGAGACCCAGTACTTC
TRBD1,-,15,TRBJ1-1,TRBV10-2,CASSVGRDRNTEAFF,TGCGCCAGCAGTGTAGGCCGGGACAGGAACACTGAAGCTTTCTTT
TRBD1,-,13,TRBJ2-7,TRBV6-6,CASSHRTGVEQYF,TGTGCCAGCAGTCACCGGACAGGGGTCGAGCAGTACTTC
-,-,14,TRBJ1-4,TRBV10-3,CAINQGGEGEKLFF,TGTGCCATCAACCAAGGGGGGGAAGGAGAAAAACTGTTTTTT
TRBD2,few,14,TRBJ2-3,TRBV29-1,CSVVGEGSTDTQYF,TGCAGCGTTGTTGGGGAGGGGAGCACAGATACGCAGTATTTT
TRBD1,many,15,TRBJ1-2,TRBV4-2,CASSQRDRGLNGYTF,TGTGCCAGCAGCCAAAGGGACAGGGGGTTAAATGGCTACACCTTC
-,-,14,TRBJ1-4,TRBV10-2,CASQTGTTNEKLFF,TGCGCCAGCCAAACAGGGACAACTAATGAAAAACTGTTTTTT
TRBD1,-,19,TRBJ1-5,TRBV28,CASSFPIRDRTLWNQPQHF,TGTGCCAGCAGTTTCCCGATCCGGGACAGGACCCTATGGAATCAGCCCCAGCATTTT
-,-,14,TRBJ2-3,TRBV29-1,CSVRTFTSTDTQYF,TGCAGCGTTAGGACATTCACTAGCACAGATACGCAGTATTTT
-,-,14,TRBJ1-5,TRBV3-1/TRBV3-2,CASSQFHSNQPQHF,TGTGCCAGCAGCCAATTCCACAGTAATCAGCCCCAGCATTTT
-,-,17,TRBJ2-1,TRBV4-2,CASSPRLGAAIGNEQFF,TGTGCCAGCAGCCCCCGTCTTGGGGCTGCAATAGGCAATGAGCAGTTCTTC
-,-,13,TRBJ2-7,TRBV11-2,CASSPGQTYEQYF,TGTGCCAGCAGCCCAGGACAGACCTACGAGCAGTACTTC
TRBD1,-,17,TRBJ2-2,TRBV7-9,CASSPRTGGNSPGELFF,TGTGCCAGCAGCCCACGGACAGGGGGCAATTCGCCCGGGGAGCTGTTTTTT
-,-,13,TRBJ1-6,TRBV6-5,CASSYPGYSPLHF,TGTGCCAGCAGTTACCCTGGCTATTCACCCCTCCACTTT
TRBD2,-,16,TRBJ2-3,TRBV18,CASSLGSGRVTDTQYF,TGTGCCAGCTCTCTCGGTAGCGGGAGGGTCACAGATACGCAGTATTTT
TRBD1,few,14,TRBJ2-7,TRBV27,CASSRMTGFYEQYF,TGTGCCAGCAGCCGAATGACAGGGTTCTACGAGCAGTACTTC
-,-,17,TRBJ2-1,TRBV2,CASSDSGGGRSYNEQFF,TGTGCCAGCAGTGACTCTGGCGGGGGCCGGTCCTACAATGAGCAGTTCTTC
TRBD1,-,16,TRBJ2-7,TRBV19,CASRPTAGTGATEQYF,TGTGCCAGTAGGCCCACCGCCGGGACAGGGGCTACCGAGCAGTACTTC
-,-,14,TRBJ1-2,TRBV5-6,CASSLIYDTYGYTF,TGTGCCAGCAGCCTGATTTACGACACCTATGGCTACACCTTC
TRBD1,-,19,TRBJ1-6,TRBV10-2,CASRGQGAGGGSYNSPLHF,TGCGCCAGCAGGGGGCAGGGGGCCGGGGGAGGCTCCTATAATTCACCCCTCCACTTT
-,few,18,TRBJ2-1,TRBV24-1,CATSGESIQGSAYNEQFF,TGTGCCACCAGTGGGGAATCCATACAGGGTAGCGCCTACAATGAGCAGTTCTTC
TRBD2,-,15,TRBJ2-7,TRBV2,CASIYVASGAPEQYF,TGTGCCAGCATCTATGTGGCTAGCGGGGCTCCCGAGCAGTACTTC
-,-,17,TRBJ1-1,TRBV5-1,CASSLVLAGAMNTEAFF,TGCGCCAGCAGCTTGGTTTTGGCAGGGGCTATGAACACTGAAGCTTTCTTT
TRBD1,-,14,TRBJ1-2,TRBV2,CASSGTGGRYGYTF,TGTGCCAGCAGTGGGACAGGGGGCCGCTATGGCTACACCTTC
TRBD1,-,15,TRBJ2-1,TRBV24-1,CATSEAGTGFDEQFF,TGTGCCACCAGTGAGGCCGGGACAGGGTTCGATGAGCAGTTCTTC
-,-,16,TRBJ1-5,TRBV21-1,CASSKGAGRSNQPQHF,TGTGCCAGCAGCAAAGGGGCAGGAAGGTCCAATCAGCCCCAGCATTTT
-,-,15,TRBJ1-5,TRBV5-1,CASSLGAGFNQPQHF,TGCGCCAGCAGCTTGGGCGCCGGGTTCAATCAGCCCCAGCATTTT
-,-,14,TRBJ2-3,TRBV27,CASSRAQGADTQYF,TGTGCCAGCAGTAGAGCCCAGGGCGCAGATACGCAGTATTTT
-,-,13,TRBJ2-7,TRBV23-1,CASSCGRGREQYF,TGCGCCAGCAGCTGTGGGCGGGGTCGCGAGCAGTACTTC
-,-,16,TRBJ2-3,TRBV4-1,CASSQDCGACTDTQYF,TGCGCCAGCAGCCAAGATTGCGGGGCCTGCACAGATACGCAGTATTTT
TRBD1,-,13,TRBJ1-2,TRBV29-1,CSVLTGMSYGYTF,TGCAGCGTCTTGACAGGGATGTCCTATGGCTACACCTTC
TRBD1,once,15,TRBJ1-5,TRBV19,CASRWGQGASQPQHF,TGTGCCAGTAGATGGGGACAGGGGGCGTCTCAGCCCCAGCATTTT
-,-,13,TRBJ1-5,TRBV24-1,CATSDRGNQPQHF,TGTGCCACCAGTGATAGGGGAAATCAGCCCCAGCATTTT
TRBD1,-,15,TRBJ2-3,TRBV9,CASSARQGQADTQYF,TGTGCCAGCAGCGCCCGACAAGGACAGGCAGATACGCAGTATTTT
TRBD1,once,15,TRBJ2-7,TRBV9,CASSAGTGFTYEQYF,TGTGCCAGCAGCGCCGGGACAGGGTTTACTTACGAGCAGTACTTC
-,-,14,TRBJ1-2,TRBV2,CASSERGSLYGYTF,TGTGCCAGCAGTGAAAGGGGTTCGCTCTATGGCTACACCTTC
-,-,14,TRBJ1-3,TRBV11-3,CASSLDQFRNTIYF,TGTGCCAGCAGCTTAGACCAGTTTCGAAACACCATATATTTT
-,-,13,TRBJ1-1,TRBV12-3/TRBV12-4,CASSFWGLTEAFF,TGTGCCAGCAGTTTTTGGGGGCTGACTGAAGCTTTCTTT
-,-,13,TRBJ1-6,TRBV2,CASRGGSDNPLHF,TGTGCCAGCAGGGGGGGATCCGACAATCCCCTCCACTTT
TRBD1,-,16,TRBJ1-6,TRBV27,CASSVQGDPYNSPLHF,TGTGCCAGCAGTGTACAGGGGGACCCCTATAATTCACCCCTCCACTTT
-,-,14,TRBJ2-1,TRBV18,CASSPPNHSNEQFF,TGTGCCAGCTCACCGCCAAATCACAGCAATGAGCAGTTCTTC